Presented here are 24 T cell receptor beta chains from one specimen sequenced in a study of blood T cell repertoires in COVID-19. Produced via immunoSEQ multiplex PCR; TCRdb's table is partial and in-frame only. The table includes some 100,000 clones, 85% to 90% detected once. Sequencing input: peripheral blood. These receptors were collected from a woman aged 70 to 79 with acute or convalescent COVID-19.

This chain joins TRBV9 and TRBJ2-7; tentative D call: TRBD2 (6 bases). The CDR3 is 15 residues long. From germline, CDR1 is SGDLS and CDR2 YYNGEE. The germline V and J ends were trimmed by 0 bases and 5 bases, with 15 bases remaining between them. CDR3: CASSVGGTSGHEQYF. Here the CDR3 DNA reads TGTGCCAGCAGCGTAGGCGGGACCAGCGGCCACGAGCAGTACTTC.

The chain combines TRBV27 with TRBJ1-5; D unresolved. In germline, CDR1 is MNHEY, CDR2 SMNVEV (reference sequence). V shed 4 bases and J shed 4 bases, with 8 bases lying between them. CDR3 length: 13 amino acids. CDR3 nucleotides: TGTGCCAGCAGTTCTTCCGCGAATCAGCCCCAGCATTTT. It translates to CASSSSANQPQHF.

For the CDR3, the DNA is TGTGCCAGCAGCTTTAGCAACTCTGGGGCCAACGTCCTGACTTTC. It encodes CASSFSNSGANVLTF. The J gene is TRBJ2-6, the V gene TRBV11-2; D remains unclear. Germline loops: CDR1 SGHAT, CDR2 FQNNGV. CDR3 length: 15 residues. The germline V and J ends were trimmed by 3 bases and 0 bases, with 6 bases remaining between them.

J is TRBJ1-2 and V is TRBV7-9; D is ambiguous. CDR1 is SEHNR and CDR2 is FQNEAQ in the germline V gene (reference sequence). The CDR3 consists of 14 residues. Trimming stripped 5 bases from V and 3 bases from J, with 13 bases between. CDR3 nucleotide sequence: TGTGCCAGCAGCGCCGGTCTAGGCGACTATGGCTACACCTTC. Amino acid sequence: CASSAGLGDYGYTF.

The V call is TRBV9, the J call TRBJ1-4, with TRBD1 matching over 9 bases. CDR3 size: 15 residues. With V trimmed by 4 bases and J by 8 bases, 9 bases remained unmatched. Looked up from germline, CDR1 is SGDLS and CDR2 is YYNGEE. The CDR3 nucleotides read TGTGCCAGCAGCCCCGGGGACAGGGTTAGAGAAAAACTGTTTTTT. Translation gives CASSPGDRVREKLFF.

DNA for the CDR3: TGTGCCAGCAGTTTACGGGACGGAGGGTTGTATGGCTACACCTTC. Translating it yields CASSLRDGGLYGYTF. The chain combines TRBV28 with TRBJ1-2, with a weak D call TRBD1 (5 bases). The CDR3 runs 15 residues. Trimming removed 2 bases from V and 5 bases from J, with 15 bases in between. Per germline, CDR1 MDHEN and CDR2 SYDVKM.

The chain employs TRBV19 and TRBJ2-1; 11 bases are shared with TRBD2. V gave up 5 bases and J gave up 4 bases; unmatched junction bases: 4. Germline V gene lookup returns CDR1 LNHDA and CDR2 SQIVND (reference sequence). The CDR3 totals 15 residues. The CDR3 loop is CASSSSGRYYNEQFF. In nucleotides, the CDR3 is TGTGCCAGTAGTTCTAGCGGGAGGTATTACAATGAGCAGTTCTTC.

This clone has a single count. Other DNA sequences from this sample encode an identical CDR3 as well. V usage is TRBV9 and J usage is TRBJ1-2, with D maybe TRBD1 (5 bases). Germline CDR1 is SGDLS and CDR2 is YYNGEE. Trimming left V 0 bases short and J 2 bases short, with 5 bases between. The length of the CDR3 is 13 residues. The CDR3 DNA sequence: TGTGCCAGCAGCGTAGACAGGAACTATGGCTACACCTTC. Amino acids: CASSVDRNYGYTF. Supplemented by reference TRBV9 and TRBJ1-2, the full variable domain reads DSGVTQTPKHLITATGQRVTLRCSPRSGDLSVYWYQQSLDQGLQFLIQYYNGEERAKGNILERFSAQQFPDLHSELNLSSLELGDSALYFCASSVDRNYGYTFGSGTRLTVV.

V gene TRBV19 combines with J gene TRBJ2-2; 7 positions agree with TRBD2. Per germline, CDR1 LNHDA and CDR2 SQIVND (reference sequence). Germline trimming cut 6 bases from V and 3 bases from J; bases unmatched to any gene: 7. This CDR3 contains 15 residues. CDR3 nucleotides: TGTGCCAGTAGGGCGGGTGCGGGAGACACCGGGGAGCTGTTTTTT. It encodes CASRAGAGDTGELFF. Using reference TRBV19 and TRBJ2-2 for the parts outside the CDR3, the full variable domain is DGGITQSPKYLFRKEGQNVTLSCEQNLNHDAMYWYRQDPGQGLRLIYYSQIVNDFQKGDIAEGYSVSREKKESFPLTVTSAQKNPTAFYLCASRAGAGDTGELFFGEGSRLTVL.

This chain connects TRBV7-3 to TRBJ2-2; D possibly corresponds to TRBD2 (6 bases). Looked up from germline, CDR1 is SGHTA and CDR2 is FQGTGA. Trimming took 6 bases from V and 0 from J, leaving 11 bases between them. CDR3 size: 15 residues. Here the CDR3 reads CASSYLATNTGELFF. The CDR3 nucleotides are TGTGCCAGCAGTTATCTAGCGACGAACACCGGGGAGCTGTTTTTT.

The CDR3 here is CASSHRTGRNQPQHF. As DNA, the CDR3 is TGCGCCAGCAGCCACAGGACAGGGAGGAATCAGCCCCAGCATTTT. The chain uses TRBV4-1 and TRBJ1-5; 8 positions match TRBD1. Germline V lookup: CDR1 MGHRA, CDR2 YSYEKL. This CDR3 region has 15 residues. The ends lost 3 bases at V and 4 bases at J; junction bases unmatched: 5.

The chain links TRBV6-1 to TRBJ2-7; TRBD1 aligns across 9 bases. This CDR3 is 15 amino acids long. The J segment lost 5 bases and the V segment lost 1 base, leaving 6 bases of the junction unmatched. Germline assignment: CDR1 MNHNS and CDR2 SASEGT. CDR3 coding DNA: TGTGCCAGCAGTGAAGGTAGACAGGGGGTCGACGAGCAGTACTTC. Translation gives CASSEGRQGVDEQYF.

The genes are TRBV18 and TRBJ2-7; D is ambiguous. The CDR3 contains 14 residues. Trimming cost V 4 bases and J 7 bases, with 17 bases left between them. CDR1 is KGHSH, CDR2 LQKENI, per germline. The CDR3 region has the DNA TGTGCCAGCTCACTCCAATTTCGCGAAGCAGAGCAGTACTTC. Translated, it gives CASSLQFREAEQYF. The full variable domain, its missing parts supplied by reference TRBV18 and TRBJ2-7, is NAGVMQNPRHLVRRRGQEARLRCSPMKGHSHVYWYRQLPEEGLKFMVYLQKENIIDESGMPKERFSAEFPKEGPSILRIQQVVRGDSAAYFCASSLQFREAEQYFGPGTRLTVT.

The V call is TRBV10-3, the J call TRBJ2-5; TRBD2 is a possible D gene (6 bases). Trimming took off 4 bases at V and 5 bases at J, with 11 bases between the two ends. The CDR3 spans 13 residues. The V gene's germline CDR1 is ENHRY and CDR2 SYGVKD. CDR3 protein: CAISVGGRETQYF. The CDR3 coding sequence is TGTGCCATCAGTGTCGGGGGTAGGGAGACCCAGTACTTC.

V usage is TRBV11-2 and J usage is TRBJ1-2, with D hard to call. This CDR3 spans 14 amino acids. The V gene lost 5 bases and the J gene lost 3 bases, with 13 bases spanning the gap. Looked up from germline, CDR1 is SGHAT and CDR2 is FQNNGV. The CDR3 coding sequence is TGTGCCAGCAGCGGTCGAGGGAACGACTATGGCTACACCTTC. This sequence encodes CASSGRGNDYGYTF.

The J gene is TRBJ1-3, the V gene TRBV27, with D maybe TRBD1 (6 bases). Germline CDR1 is MNHEY and CDR2 is SMNVEV (reference sequence). V lost 4 bases to trimming and J lost 2 bases, with 9 bases between them. The CDR3 loop spans 14 amino acids. The CDR3 spells CASSSGTTGNTIYF. The CDR3 DNA follows: TGTGCCAGCAGTTCCGGGACAACTGGAAACACCATATATTTT.

The chain uses TRBV18 and TRBJ2-3, with TRBD2 identical over 12 bases. The CDR3 sequence is 17 residues long. V lost 3 bases and J lost 3; bases outside the gene matches: 7. Germline CDR1 is KGHSH and CDR2 is LQKENI. The CDR3 DNA reads TGTGCCAGCTCACCCCGACTAGCGGGAGAAGGTACAGATACGCAGTATTTT. Amino acids: CASSPRLAGEGTDTQYF.

This chain connects TRBV6-2 or TRBV6-3 to TRBJ2-4, with 8 bases that match TRBD1. CDR3 size: 16 residues. The germline V gene has CDR1 MNHEY and CDR2 SVGEGT. Trimming took 0 bases from V and 0 from J; bases not matched to a gene: 1. This CDR3 is CASSYSGQVAKNIQYF. The DNA of the CDR3 is TGTGCCAGCAGTTACTCGGGACAGGTAGCCAAAAACATTCAGTACTTC.

The V call is TRBV7-8, the J call TRBJ2-7, with TRBD1 matching 7 bases. Trimming removed 2 bases from V and 7 bases from J; junction bases left unmatched: 8. This CDR3 has 14 amino acids. Germline V gene lookup returns CDR1 SGHVS and CDR2 FQNEAQ. CDR3: CASSLNPGGREQYF. DNA for the CDR3: TGTGCCAGCAGCTTAAATCCAGGGGGTAGGGAGCAGTACTTC.

The chain has TRBV9 and TRBJ1-2; TRBD1 agrees at 7 bases. Germline lookup yields CDR1 SGDLS and CDR2 YYNGEE. The CDR3 is 13 residues long. Trimming cost V 3 bases and J 8 bases; bases outside gene matches: 7. The CDR3 nucleotides are TGTGCCAGCAGCGCTAGGGGGCTTGAAGGCTACACCTTC. Translated: CASSARGLEGYTF.

This chain links TRBV20-1 with TRBJ2-7; tentatively, D is TRBD1 (5 bases). From germline, CDR1 is DFQATT and CDR2 SNEGSKA (reference sequence). There are 15 residues in the CDR3. V was shortened by 3 bases and J by 1 base, with 16 bases between the two germline ends. CDR3 sequence (DNA): TGCAGTGCTAGTAATCCAGGGCAGGGATCCTACGAGCAGTACTTC. Translating it yields CSASNPGQGSYEQYF.

The V gene is TRBV7-9, the J gene TRBJ2-1; 13 bases line up with TRBD2. The CDR3 loop spans 15 amino acids. V lost 5 bases and J lost 7; bases outside the gene matches: 5. Germline V gene sequence: CDR1 SEHNR, CDR2 FQNEAQ (reference sequence). The CDR3 reads CASSQLAGGLNEQFF. CDR3 sequence (DNA): TGTGCCAGCAGCCAACTAGCGGGAGGGTTAAATGAGCAGTTCTTC.

With respect to this clone: The junction shows a germline mismatch at one end, possibly a read error. The V and J genes are TRBV5-1 and TRBJ2-1, with 11 bases aligning to TRBD2. The CDR3 runs 17 residues. From germline, CDR1 is SGHRS and CDR2 YFSETQ. The chain's CDR3 is CARSLAVAGGPYNEQFF. CDR3 sequence (DNA): TGCGCCCGCAGCTTGGCCGTAGCGGGGGGGCCTTACAATGAGCAGTTCTTC.

This clone was seen once. The rearrangement uses TRBV6-5 and TRBJ1-6; D is perhaps TRBD1 (6 bases). CDR1 MNHEY and CDR2 SVGAGI come from the germline V gene. V gave up 6 bases and J gave up 9 bases, with 15 bases separating them. CDR3 size: 14 residues. CDR3 sequence (DNA): TGTGCCAGCAGCCCCGACAGGATCCCTTCACCCCTCCACTTT. It encodes CASSPDRIPSPLHF.